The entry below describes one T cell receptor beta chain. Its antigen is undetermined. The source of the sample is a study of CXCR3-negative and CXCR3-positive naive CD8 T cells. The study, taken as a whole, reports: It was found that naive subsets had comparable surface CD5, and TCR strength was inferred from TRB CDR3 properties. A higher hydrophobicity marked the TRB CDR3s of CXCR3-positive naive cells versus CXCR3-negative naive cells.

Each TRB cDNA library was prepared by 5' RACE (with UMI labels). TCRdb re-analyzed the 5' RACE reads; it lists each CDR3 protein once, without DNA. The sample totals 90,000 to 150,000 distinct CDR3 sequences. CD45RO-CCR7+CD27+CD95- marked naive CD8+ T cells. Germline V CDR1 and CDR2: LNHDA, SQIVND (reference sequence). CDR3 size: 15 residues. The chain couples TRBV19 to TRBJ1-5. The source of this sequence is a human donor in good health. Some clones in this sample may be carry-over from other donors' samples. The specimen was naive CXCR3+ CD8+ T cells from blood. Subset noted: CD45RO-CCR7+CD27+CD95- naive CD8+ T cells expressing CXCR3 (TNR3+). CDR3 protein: CASSIGGRGNQPQHF.